A single sample gave rise to the 19 T cell receptor beta chains below, sequenced in a study of T cells in Graves' hyperthyroidism and ophthalmopathy. What was amplified from RNA transcripts were TCR beta CDR3 regions. An initial round of RT-PCR targeting the TCR CDR3 relied on the HTBI primer set. TCRdb re-analysed the multiplex PCR reads in MiXCR, keeping a single row per CDR3 protein. The sample contains about 250,000 distinct CDR3 sequences, about 20% of which appear only once. The specimen was blood. These receptors were obtained from a man aged 25-45 years with Graves' ophthalmopathy.

This chain uses TRBV24-1 with TRBJ1-2, with a weak D call TRBD1 (5 bases). The CDR3 covers 15 residues. With 3 bases removed from V and 4 bases from J, the gap between germline ends came to 14 bases. Germline values: CDR1 KGHDR, CDR2 SFDVKD. The DNA of the CDR3 is TGTGCCACCAGTGATGGGGGACGGGGTCTCTATGGCTACACCTTC. Translating gives CATSDGGRGLYGYTF.

The chain has TRBV28 and TRBJ2-7; D uncertain. Per germline, CDR1 MDHEN and CDR2 SYDVKM. V was cut by 10 bases and J by 3 bases, with 16 bases left in between. The CDR3 is made up of 13 amino acids. The CDR3 coding sequence is TGTGCCACGGTAGGGCAAATTAACTACGAGCAGTACTTC. It codes for CATVGQINYEQYF.

This clonotype was recorded at least ten times. The chain has TRBV20-1 and TRBJ1-1; D ambiguous. The CDR3 is made up of 13 amino acids. V lost 1 base and J lost 5, with 11 bases in between. The germline V gene has CDR1 DFQATT and CDR2 SNEGSKA (reference sequence). The CDR3 here is CSARGARETEAFF. For the CDR3, the DNA is TGCAGTGCTAGAGGGGCGCGGGAGACTGAAGCTTTCTTT.

This clonotype has a count of ten or more. The V and J genes are TRBV2 and TRBJ2-3; tentatively, D is TRBD2 (5 bases). The CDR3 contains 14 residues. Trimming cost V 3 bases and J 0 bases, with 7 bases left between them. Germline-derived CDR1 and CDR2 are SNHLY and FYNNEI. For the CDR3, the DNA is TGTGCCAGCAGTGACAGGACTAGCACAGATACGCAGTATTTT. Amino acids: CASSDRTSTDTQYF.

Only a few counts were recorded for this clonotype. The CDR3 protein is CASSLTPGLNEKLFF. The CDR3 bases are TGTGCCAGCAGTTTGACCCCCGGGTTGAATGAAAAACTGTTTTTT. V is TRBV28 and J is TRBJ1-4; D is undetermined. The CDR3 consists of 15 residues. V dropped 3 bases and J dropped 5 bases, with 13 bases sitting between them. CDR1 MDHEN and CDR2 SYDVKM come from the germline V gene.

The table lists this clonotype with a few counts. The chain couples TRBV20-1 to TRBJ2-3, with D perhaps matching TRBD2 (6 bases). The V gene lost 3 bases and the J gene lost 2 bases, with 9 bases spanning the gap. Germline V lookup: CDR1 DFQATT, CDR2 SNEGSKA (reference sequence). The CDR3 totals 13 residues. The CDR3 here is CSASGSFTDTQYF. The CDR3 nucleotides are TGCAGTGCTAGCGGGAGTTTCACAGATACGCAGTATTTT.

About this clonotype: This may stem from a read error, because a much larger clone lies one nucleotide away. This chain links TRBV2 with TRBJ2-7; 9 nucleotides agree with TRBD2. Germline assignment: CDR1 SNHLY and CDR2 FYNNEI. The CDR3 spans 14 residues. CDR3: CASSDLAGVHEQHF. CDR3 bases: TGTGCCAGCAGTGATTTAGCGGGAGTACACGAGCAGCACTTC.

Concerning this clonotype: A single base separates this from a much larger clone, so it may be a read error. J is TRBJ2-1 and V is TRBV30, with TRBD1 matching over 7 bases. Germline V gene data show CDR1 as GTSNPN and CDR2 as SVGIG (reference sequence). J was trimmed by 0 bases and V by 0 bases; bases with no gene match: 2. The CDR3 consists of 15 residues. Here the CDR3 reads CAWSVGTASYNEQFF. DNA for the CDR3: TGTGCCTGGAGTGTCGGGACAGCCTCCTACAATGAGCAGTTCTTC.

For this clonotype: Being one base from a much bigger clone, this may be a read error. The rearrangement joins TRBV12-3 or TRBV12-4 to TRBJ1-5; TRBD1 is a possible D gene (6 bases). CDR3 length equals 15 residues. The CDR3 DNA sequence: TGTGCCGGCAGTCCACAGGGATCGAGCAATCAGCCCCAGCATTTT. Translated, it gives CAGSPQGSSNQPQHF.

This clonotype was recorded at least ten times. This chain links TRBV12-3 or TRBV12-4 with TRBJ2-1; 11 nucleotides match TRBD2. CDR3 length equals 15 residues. V trimming: 1 base; J trimming: 8 bases; junction bases outside the gene matches: 4. CDR3 nucleotide sequence: TGTGCCAGCAGTTTAGGTAGCGGGAGGGCCGATGAGCAGTTCTTC. Its translation: CASSLGSGRADEQFF.

This clonotype came up many times. The chain is built from TRBV5-1 and TRBJ2-1; 7 bases are a match to TRBD2. Germline trimming cut 4 bases from V and 5 bases from J; bases unmatched to any gene: 9. Germline loops: CDR1 SGHRS, CDR2 YFSETQ. This CDR3 region has 15 residues. This chain's CDR3 is CASSLRLAPNNEQFF. The CDR3 DNA sequence: TGCGCCAGCAGCCTCAGACTAGCCCCCAACAATGAGCAGTTCTTC.

This clonotype was seen more than once but under ten times. The genes are TRBV5-1 and TRBJ2-1, with TRBD2 matching over 8 bases. Germline lookup yields CDR1 SGHRS and CDR2 YFSETQ. The junction had 9 bases not matched to a gene; V was cut back by 2 bases and J by 8 bases. CDR3 length: 15 residues. The CDR3 region has the DNA TGCGCCAGCAGCTTTGGTGGACTAGCAAGGCATGAGCAGTTCTTC. This sequence encodes CASSFGGLARHEQFF.

The rearrangement links TRBV29-1 to TRBJ1-4, with TRBD1 matching 10 bases. The CDR3 length is 15 residues. In germline, CDR1 is SQVTM, CDR2 ANQGSEA. V lost 3 bases, J lost 7 bases, and 8 bases stayed unmatched. In nucleotides, the CDR3 is TGCAGCGTTGAGCTCCGGGGACAGGGGTCTGAAAAACTGTTTTTT. Translation: CSVELRGQGSEKLFF.

The count of this clonotype is one. The chain carries TRBV24-1 and TRBJ2-1; tentatively, D is TRBD2 (6 bases). Germline V CDR1 and CDR2: KGHDR, SFDVKD. The CDR3 is 15 amino acids. V dropped 5 bases and J dropped 7 bases, with 17 bases sitting between them. CDR3 sequence reads: CATSGRRALRNEQFF. The CDR3 DNA sequence: TGTGCCACCAGTGGAAGGAGGGCCCTTAGGAATGAGCAGTTCTTC.

This clonotype was seen a handful of times. The chain combines TRBV6-1 with TRBJ2-2; TRBD2 is a possible D gene (6 bases). CDR1 and CDR2 from the germline V gene are MNHNS and SASEGT. V dropped 4 bases and J dropped 6 bases, with 21 bases sitting between them. The CDR3 length is 17 residues. This CDR3 reads CASSVTKLAMSAGELFF. CDR3 coding DNA: TGTGCCAGCAGTGTAACTAAACTAGCTATGTCTGCCGGGGAGCTGTTTTTT.

This sequence joins TRBV12-3 or TRBV12-4 and TRBJ1-1; D not resolved. Between the trimmed V and J ends, which lost 6 bases and 1 base, there was a span of 6 bases. This CDR3 has 12 amino acids. The CDR3 DNA is TGTGCCAGCAGGTTCCCGAACACTGAAGCTTTCTTT. Its protein is CASRFPNTEAFF.

At least ten counts were recorded for this clonotype. The chain recombines TRBV24-1 with TRBJ1-3; 9 positions agree with TRBD1. V shed 2 bases and J 3 bases; nucleotides not matched to a gene: 1. This CDR3 is built from 15 residues. Per the germline V gene, CDR1 is KGHDR and CDR2 is SFDVKD. DNA for the CDR3: TGTGCCACCAGTGATTCGGGACAGGGTGGAAACACCATATATTTT. Protein sequence: CATSDSGQGGNTIYF.

This clonotype was seen more than once but under ten times. The chain recombines TRBV13 with TRBJ1-1; 7 bases are shared with TRBD1. J lost 5 bases, V lost 7 bases, and 10 bases had no gene match. This CDR3 has 14 residues. Germline V lookup: CDR1 PRHDT, CDR2 FYEKMQ (reference sequence). The CDR3 here is CASIKTGRATEAFF. Written as DNA, the CDR3 is TGTGCCAGCATCAAGACAGGGAGAGCGACTGAAGCTTTCTTT.

This clonotype showed up many times. The genes are TRBV28 and TRBJ2-7; D unclear. The CDR3 extends over 11 amino acids. V was cut by 3 bases and J by 5 bases, with 5 bases left in between. Germline-derived CDR1 and CDR2 are MDHEN and SYDVKM. This chain's CDR3 is CASSLEHEQYF. CDR3 in DNA: TGTGCCAGCAGTTTGGAACACGAGCAGTACTTC.